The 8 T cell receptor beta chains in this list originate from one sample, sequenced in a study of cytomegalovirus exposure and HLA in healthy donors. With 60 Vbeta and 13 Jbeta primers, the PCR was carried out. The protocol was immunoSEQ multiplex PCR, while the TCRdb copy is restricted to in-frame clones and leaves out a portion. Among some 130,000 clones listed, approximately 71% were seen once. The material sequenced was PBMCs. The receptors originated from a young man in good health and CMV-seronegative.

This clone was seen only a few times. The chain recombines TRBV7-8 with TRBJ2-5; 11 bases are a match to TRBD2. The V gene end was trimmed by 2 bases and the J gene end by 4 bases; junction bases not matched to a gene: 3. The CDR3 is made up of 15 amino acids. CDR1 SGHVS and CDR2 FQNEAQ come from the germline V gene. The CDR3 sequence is CASSLTSGSGETQYF. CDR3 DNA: TGTGCCAGCAGCTTAACTAGCGGGAGTGGAGAGACCCAGTACTTC.

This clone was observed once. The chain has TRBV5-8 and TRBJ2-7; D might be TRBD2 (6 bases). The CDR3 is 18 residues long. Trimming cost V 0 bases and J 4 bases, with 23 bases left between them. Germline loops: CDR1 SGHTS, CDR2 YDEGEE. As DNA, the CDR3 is TGTGCCAGCAGCTTGGAAGGTTCAACGGGGGTTAGTATGTACGAGCAGTACTTC. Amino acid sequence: CASSLEGSTGVSMYEQYF.

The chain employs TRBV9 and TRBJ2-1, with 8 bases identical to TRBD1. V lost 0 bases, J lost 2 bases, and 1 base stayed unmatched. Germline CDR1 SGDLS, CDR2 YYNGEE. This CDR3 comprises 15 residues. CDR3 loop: CASSVGDRTYNEQFF. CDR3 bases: TGTGCCAGCAGCGTAGGGGACAGGACCTACAATGAGCAGTTCTTC.

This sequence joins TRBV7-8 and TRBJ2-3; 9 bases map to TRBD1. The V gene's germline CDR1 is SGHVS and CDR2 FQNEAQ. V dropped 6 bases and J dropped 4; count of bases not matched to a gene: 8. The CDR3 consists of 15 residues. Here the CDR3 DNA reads TGTGCCAGCAGGCCTCCGGGACAGGGACCAGATACGCAGTATTTT. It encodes CASRPPGQGPDTQYF. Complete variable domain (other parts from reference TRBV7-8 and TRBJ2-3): GAGVSQSPRYKVAKRGQDVALRCDPISGHVSLFWYQQALGQGPEFLTYFQNEAQLDKSGLPSDRFFAERPEGSVSTLKIQRTQQEDSAVYLCASRPPGQGPDTQYFGPGTRLTVL.

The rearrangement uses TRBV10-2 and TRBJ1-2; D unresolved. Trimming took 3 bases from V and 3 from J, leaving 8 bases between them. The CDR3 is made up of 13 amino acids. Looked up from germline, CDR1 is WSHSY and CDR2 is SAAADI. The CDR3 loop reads CASSDQVDYGYTF. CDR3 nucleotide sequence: TGCGCCAGCAGTGACCAGGTGGACTATGGCTACACCTTC.

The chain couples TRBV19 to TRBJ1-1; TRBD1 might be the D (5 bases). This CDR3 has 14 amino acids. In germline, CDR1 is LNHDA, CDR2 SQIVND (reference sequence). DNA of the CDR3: TGTGCGTCCGCCCCCAGGGCACCGATACATGAAGCTTTCTTT. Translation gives CASAPRAPIHEAFF.

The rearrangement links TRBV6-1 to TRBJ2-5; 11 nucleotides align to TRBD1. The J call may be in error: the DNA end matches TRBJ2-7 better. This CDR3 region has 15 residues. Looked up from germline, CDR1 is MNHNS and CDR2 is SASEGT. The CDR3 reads CASSKGQGAFHEQYF. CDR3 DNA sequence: TGTGCCAGCAGTAAAGGACAGGGGGCGTTCCACGAGCAGTACTTC.

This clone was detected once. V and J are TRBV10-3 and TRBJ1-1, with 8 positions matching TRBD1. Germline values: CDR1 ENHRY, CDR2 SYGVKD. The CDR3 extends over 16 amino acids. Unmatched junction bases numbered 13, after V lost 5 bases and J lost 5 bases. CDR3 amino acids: CAISQTTGGPVTEAFF. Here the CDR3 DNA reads TGTGCCATCAGTCAAACCACAGGGGGGCCCGTGACTGAAGCTTTCTTT.